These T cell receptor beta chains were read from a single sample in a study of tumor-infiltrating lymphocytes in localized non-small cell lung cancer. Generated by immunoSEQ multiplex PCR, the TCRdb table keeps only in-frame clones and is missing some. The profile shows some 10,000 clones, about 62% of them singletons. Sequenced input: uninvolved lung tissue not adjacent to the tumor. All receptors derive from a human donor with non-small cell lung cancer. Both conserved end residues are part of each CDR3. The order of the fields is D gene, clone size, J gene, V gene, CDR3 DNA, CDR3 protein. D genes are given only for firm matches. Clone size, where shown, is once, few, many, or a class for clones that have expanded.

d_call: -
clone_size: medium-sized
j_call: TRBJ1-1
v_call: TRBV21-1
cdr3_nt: TGTGCCAGCAGCCAAGGGACATCTGAAGCTTTCTTT
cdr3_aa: CASSQGTSEAFF

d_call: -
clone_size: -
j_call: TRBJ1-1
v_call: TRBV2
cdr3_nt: TGTGCCAGCAGTGATAATGGGGGGAGAGCTTTCTTT
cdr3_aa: CASSDNGGRAFF

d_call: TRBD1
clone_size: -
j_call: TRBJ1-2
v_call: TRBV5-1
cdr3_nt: TGCGCCAGCAGCCCCCCGGGGGACAGGACAATCTATGGCTACACCTTC
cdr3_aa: CASSPPGDRTIYGYTF

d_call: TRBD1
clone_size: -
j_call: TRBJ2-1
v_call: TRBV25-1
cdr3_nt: TGTGCCAGCAGCCCAGGGACAGGGGGCGTTATGAATGAGCAGTTCTTC
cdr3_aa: CASSPGTGGVMNEQFF

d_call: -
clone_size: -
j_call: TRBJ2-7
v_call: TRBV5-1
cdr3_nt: TGCGCCAGCAGCCCCGGCCTGGGGCAGTACTTC
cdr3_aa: CASSPGLGQYF

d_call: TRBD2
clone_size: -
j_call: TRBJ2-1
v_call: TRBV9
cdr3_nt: TGTGCCAGCAGCTCTCATCTAGCGGGGAGGACTTACAATGAGCAGTTCTTC
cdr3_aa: CASSSHLAGRTYNEQFF

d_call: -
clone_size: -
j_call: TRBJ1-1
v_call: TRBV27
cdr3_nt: TGTGCCAGCAGTTTGGGAGGGCCCACTGAAGCTTTCTTT
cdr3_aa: CASSLGGPTEAFF

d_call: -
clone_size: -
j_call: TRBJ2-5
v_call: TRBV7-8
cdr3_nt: TGTGCCAGCAGCCGAGGGGGACCCGAGACCCAGTACTTC
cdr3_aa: CASSRGGPETQYF

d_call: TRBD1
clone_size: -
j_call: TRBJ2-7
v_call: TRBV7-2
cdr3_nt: TGTGCCAGCAGTAAGGACAGGGGAGACGAGCAGTACTTC
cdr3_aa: CASSKDRGDEQYF

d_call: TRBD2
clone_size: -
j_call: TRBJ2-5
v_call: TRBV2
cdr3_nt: TGTGCCAGCAGACTCGGTAGCGGGGGGGAGGAGACCCAGTACTTC
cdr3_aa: CASRLGSGGEETQYF

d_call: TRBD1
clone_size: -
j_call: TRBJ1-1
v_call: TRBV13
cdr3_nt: TGTGCCAGCAGCGGCCGAGGGACAGACATCACTGAAGCTTTCTTT
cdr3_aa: CASSGRGTDITEAFF

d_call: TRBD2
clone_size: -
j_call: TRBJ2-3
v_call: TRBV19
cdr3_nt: TGTGCCAGTAGTAAAGGTAGCGGGGGCCCAGATACGCAGTATTTT
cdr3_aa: CASSKGSGGPDTQYF

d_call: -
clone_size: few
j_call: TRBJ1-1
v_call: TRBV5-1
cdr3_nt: TGCGCCAGCAGCGAAACGACAGTAAACACTGAAGCTTTCTTT
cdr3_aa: CASSETTVNTEAFF

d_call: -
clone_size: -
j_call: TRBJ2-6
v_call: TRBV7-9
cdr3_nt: TGTGCCAGCAGACCCCCCAGGTCTGGGGCCAACGTCCTGACTTTC
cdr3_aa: CASRPPRSGANVLTF

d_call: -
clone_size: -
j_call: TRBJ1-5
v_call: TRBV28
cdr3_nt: TGTGCCAGCAACCTTGAAGCCCAGAACCGCAATCAGCCCCAGCATTTT
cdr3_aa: CASNLEAQNRNQPQHF

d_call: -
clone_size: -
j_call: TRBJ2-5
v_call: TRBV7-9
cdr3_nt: TGTGCCAGCAGCTACGCGAGGAACCAAGAGACCCAGTACTTC
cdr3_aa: CASSYARNQETQYF

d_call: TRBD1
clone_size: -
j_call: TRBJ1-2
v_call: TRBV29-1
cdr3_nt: TGCAGCGTTGAAGACCTGGACAGGGGGCTAAGGGGCTACACCTTC
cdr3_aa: CSVEDLDRGLRGYTF

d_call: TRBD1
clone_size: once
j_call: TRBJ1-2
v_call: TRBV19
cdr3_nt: TGTGCCAGTACCTTACAGGGGGACTATGGCTACACCTTC
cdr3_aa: CASTLQGDYGYTF

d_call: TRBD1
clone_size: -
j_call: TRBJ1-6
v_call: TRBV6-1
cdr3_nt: TGTGCCAGCAGTGAGCTGGGGACAGGGCGGTCACCCCTCCACTTT
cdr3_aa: CASSELGTGRSPLHF

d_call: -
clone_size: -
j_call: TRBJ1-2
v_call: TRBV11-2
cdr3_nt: TGTGCCAGCAGCTTAGCCTCGAGGCAGAACTATGGCTACACCTTC
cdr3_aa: CASSLASRQNYGYTF

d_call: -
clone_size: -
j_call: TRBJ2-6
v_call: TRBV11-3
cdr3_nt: TGTGCCAGCAGCTTAGGATCCTTCTCTGGGGCCAACGTCCTGACTTTC
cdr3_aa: CASSLGSFSGANVLTF

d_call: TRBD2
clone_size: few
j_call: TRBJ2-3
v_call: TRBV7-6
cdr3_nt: TGTGCCAGCAGCTGGGGGCGGGGGGGCCGGAATACGCAGTATTTT
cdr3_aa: CASSWGRGGRNTQYF

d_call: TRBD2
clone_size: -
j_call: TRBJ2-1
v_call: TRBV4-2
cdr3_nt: TGTGCCAGCAGCCACACTAGCGGGGGGGATTACAATGAGCAGTTCTTC
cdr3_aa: CASSHTSGGDYNEQFF

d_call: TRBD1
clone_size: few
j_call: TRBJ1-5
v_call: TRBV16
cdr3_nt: TGTGCCAGCAGCGAGGGACAGGGGGACCAGCCCCAGCATTTT
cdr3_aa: CASSEGQGDQPQHF

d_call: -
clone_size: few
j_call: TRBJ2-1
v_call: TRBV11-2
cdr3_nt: TGTGCCAGCAGCTACCGGGGGAGCCACAATGAGCAGTTCTTC
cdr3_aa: CASSYRGSHNEQFF

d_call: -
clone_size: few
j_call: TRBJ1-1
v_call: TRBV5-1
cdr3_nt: TGCGCCAGCAGCTTGTCCACAGTGAACACTGAAGCTTTCTTT
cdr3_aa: CASSLSTVNTEAFF

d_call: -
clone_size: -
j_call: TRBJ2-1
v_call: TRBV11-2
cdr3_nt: TGTGCCAGCAGCTCGCCCCCAGTTTACAATGAGCAGTTCTTC
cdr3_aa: CASSSPPVYNEQFF

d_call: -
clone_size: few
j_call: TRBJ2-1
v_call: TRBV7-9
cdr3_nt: TGTGCCAGCAGCTCCTCCGGGGGATACAATGAGCAGTTCTTC
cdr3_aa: CASSSSGGYNEQFF

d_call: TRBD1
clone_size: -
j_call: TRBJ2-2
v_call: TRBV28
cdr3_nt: TGTGCCAGCAGTTTCTTACAGGGGGCGACCGGGGAGCTGTTTTTT
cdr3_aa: CASSFLQGATGELFF

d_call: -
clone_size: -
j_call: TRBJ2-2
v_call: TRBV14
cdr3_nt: TGTGCCAGCGCCGGACCGCGCCCCACCGGGGAGCTGTTTTTT
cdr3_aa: CASAGPRPTGELFF

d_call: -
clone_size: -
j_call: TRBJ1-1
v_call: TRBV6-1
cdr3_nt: TGTGCCAGCAGGAGAATAATGTACACTGAAGCTTTCTTT
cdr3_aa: CASRRIMYTEAFF

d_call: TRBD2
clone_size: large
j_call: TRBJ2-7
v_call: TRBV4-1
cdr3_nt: TGCGCCAGCAGCCACCCCGGACTAGCTTCAGGACCCTCCTCCTACGAGCAGTACTTC
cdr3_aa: CASSHPGLASGPSSYEQYF

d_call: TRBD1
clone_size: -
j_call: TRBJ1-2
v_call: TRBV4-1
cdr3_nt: TGCGCCAGCAGCCAAGGGACAGGGGGCTATGGCTACACCTTC
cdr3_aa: CASSQGTGGYGYTF

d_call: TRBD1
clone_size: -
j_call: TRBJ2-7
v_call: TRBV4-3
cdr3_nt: TGCGCCAGCAGCCGGGGACAGGGGGTCTCCTACGAGCAGTACTTC
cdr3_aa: CASSRGQGVSYEQYF

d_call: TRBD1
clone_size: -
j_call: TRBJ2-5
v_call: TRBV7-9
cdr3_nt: TGTGCCAGCAGCGATGGACAGGGTGGGAGAGAGACCCAGTACTTC
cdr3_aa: CASSDGQGGRETQYF

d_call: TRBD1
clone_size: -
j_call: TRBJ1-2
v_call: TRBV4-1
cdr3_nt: TGCGCCAGCAGCCAAGGGGGAGGGGGCACAAACTATGGCTACACCTTC
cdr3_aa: CASSQGGGGTNYGYTF

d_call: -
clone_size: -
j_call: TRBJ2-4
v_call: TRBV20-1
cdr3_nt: TGCAGCCACAAAATTGGAGACTTC
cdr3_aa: CSHKIGDF

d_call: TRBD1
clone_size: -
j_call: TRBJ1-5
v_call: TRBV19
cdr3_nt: TGTGCCAGTAGCCAAGACAGGGGTCAGCCCCAGCATTTT
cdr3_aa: CASSQDRGQPQHF

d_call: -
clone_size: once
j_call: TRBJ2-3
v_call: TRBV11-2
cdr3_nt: TGTGCCAGCAGCCGGGACATTTACACAGATACGCAGTATTTT
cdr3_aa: CASSRDIYTDTQYF

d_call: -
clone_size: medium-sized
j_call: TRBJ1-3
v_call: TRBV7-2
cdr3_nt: TGTGCCAGCACTCTAGACTGGAGCTCTGGAAACACCATATATTTT
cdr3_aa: CASTLDWSSGNTIYF

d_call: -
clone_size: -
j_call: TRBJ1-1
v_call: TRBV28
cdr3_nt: TGTGCCAGCAGGAAGGGGGGTGTATGGACTGAAGCTTTCTTT
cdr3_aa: CASRKGGVWTEAFF

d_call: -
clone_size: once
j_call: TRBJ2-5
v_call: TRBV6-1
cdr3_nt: TGTGCCAGCAGCCGGGTTTCGTACCAAGAGACCCAGTACTTC
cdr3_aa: CASSRVSYQETQYF

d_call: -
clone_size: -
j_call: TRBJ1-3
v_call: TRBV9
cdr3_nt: TGTGCCAGCAGCGTAGAGGGGAAGGGAAACACCATATATTTT
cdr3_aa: CASSVEGKGNTIYF

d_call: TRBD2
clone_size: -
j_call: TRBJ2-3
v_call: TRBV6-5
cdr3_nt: TGTGCCAGCAGTTCGGGGGGGGCCTTCTATGGAGATACGCAGTATTTT
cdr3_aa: CASSSGGAFYGDTQYF

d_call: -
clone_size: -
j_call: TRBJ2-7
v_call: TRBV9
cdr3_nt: TGTGCCAGCAGCGTAGACGGGGATAACTACGAGCAGTACTTC
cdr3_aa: CASSVDGDNYEQYF

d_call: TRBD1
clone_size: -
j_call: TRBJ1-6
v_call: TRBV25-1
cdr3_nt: TGTGCCAGCAGTGACGGGACAGGGGGGAATTCACCCCTCCACTTT
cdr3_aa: CASSDGTGGNSPLHF

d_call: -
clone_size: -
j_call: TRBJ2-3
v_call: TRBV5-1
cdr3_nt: TGCGCCAGCAGCTTGGACGGTTCTGCAGATACGCAGTATTTT
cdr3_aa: CASSLDGSADTQYF

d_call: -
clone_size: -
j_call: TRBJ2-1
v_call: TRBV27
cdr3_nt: TGTGCCAGCAGTTCCCCTCGTAAGAATGAGCAGTTCTTC
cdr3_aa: CASSSPRKNEQFF

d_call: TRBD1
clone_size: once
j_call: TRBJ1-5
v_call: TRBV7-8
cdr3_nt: TGTGCCAGCAGCTTAGAATCAGGACAGGGGCGGAATCAGCCCCAGCATTTT
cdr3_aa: CASSLESGQGRNQPQHF

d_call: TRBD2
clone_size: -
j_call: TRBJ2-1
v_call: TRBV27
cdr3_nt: TGTGCCAGCAGTTTATCGCCCGGTAGCGGGGGGTACTACAATGAGCAGTTCTTC
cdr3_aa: CASSLSPGSGGYYNEQFF

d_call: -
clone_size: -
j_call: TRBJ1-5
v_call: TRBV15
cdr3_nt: TGTGCCACCAGCAGAGATAATCAGCCCCAGCATTTT
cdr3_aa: CATSRDNQPQHF

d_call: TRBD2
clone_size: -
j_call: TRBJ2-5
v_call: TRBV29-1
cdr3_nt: TGCAGCGTGCGACTAGCGGGGATCCAAGAGACCCAGTACTTC
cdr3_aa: CSVRLAGIQETQYF

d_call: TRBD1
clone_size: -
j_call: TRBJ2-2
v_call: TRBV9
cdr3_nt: TGTGCCAGCAGCATAACAGGGGCCGGGGAGCTGTTTTTT
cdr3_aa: CASSITGAGELFF

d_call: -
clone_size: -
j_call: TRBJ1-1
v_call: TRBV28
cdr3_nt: TGTGCCAGCAGTTCGGGCCTGCTTGGAGCTTTCTTT
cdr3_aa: CASSSGLLGAFF